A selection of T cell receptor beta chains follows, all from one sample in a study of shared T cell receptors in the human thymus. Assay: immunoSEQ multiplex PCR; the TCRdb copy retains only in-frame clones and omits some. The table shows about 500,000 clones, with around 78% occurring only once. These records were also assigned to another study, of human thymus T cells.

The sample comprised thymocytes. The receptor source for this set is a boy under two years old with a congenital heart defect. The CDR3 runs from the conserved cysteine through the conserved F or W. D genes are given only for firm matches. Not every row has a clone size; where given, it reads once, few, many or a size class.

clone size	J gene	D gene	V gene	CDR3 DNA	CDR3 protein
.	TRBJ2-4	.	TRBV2	TGTGCCAGCAGTGAAGGGGGCGGAACTGTTTTTAACATTCAGTACTTC	CASSEGGGTVFNIQYF
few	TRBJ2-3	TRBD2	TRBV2	TGTGCCAGCAGTGACTCTGTGGCTAGCGGGACGGTTAGCACAGATACGCAGTATTTT	CASSDSVASGTVSTDTQYF
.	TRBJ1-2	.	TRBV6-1	TGTGCCAGCACCCCGGGCAGCACTAGGTATGGCTACACCTTC	CASTPGSTRYGYTF
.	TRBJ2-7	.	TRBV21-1	TGTGCCAGCAGCAAAGAAGAGACAGGGCTTCCCTACGAGCAGTACTTC	CASSKEETGLPYEQYF
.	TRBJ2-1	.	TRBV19	TGTGCCAGTAGTATGCCGCGCCGTGGGCAGTTCTTC	CASSMPRRGQFF
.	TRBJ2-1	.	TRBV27	TGTGCCAGCAGTCCTCTGGGAGGGGGGACCTACAATGAGCAGTTCTTC	CASSPLGGGTYNEQFF
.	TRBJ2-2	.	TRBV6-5	TGTGCCAGCAGTTACTTGCGGGTCACCGGGGAGCTGTTTTTT	CASSYLRVTGELFF
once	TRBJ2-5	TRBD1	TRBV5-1	TGCGCCAGCAGCTCGCCGGGGGACAGGGGAGAGACCCAGTACTTC	CASSSPGDRGETQYF
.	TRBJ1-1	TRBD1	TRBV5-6	TGTGCCAGCAGCTTGACGAGAGGGACAGTTGAAGCTTTCTTT	CASSLTRGTVEAFF
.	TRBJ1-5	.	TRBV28	TGTGCCAGCACCGCACAGGTAAACAATCAGCCCCAGCATTTT	CASTAQVNNQPQHF
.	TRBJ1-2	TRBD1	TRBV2	TGTGCCAGCGGGGACAGGAATACAGGGATTTATGGCTACACCTTC	CASGDRNTGIYGYTF
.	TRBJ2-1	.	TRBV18	TGTGCCAGCTCACGGGACTGCCTGTCTAATGAGCAGTTCTTC	CASSRDCLSNEQFF
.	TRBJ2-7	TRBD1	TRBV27	TGTGCCAGCAGTTCAACCTTCAGGGGGCCGATTTCCTACGAGCAGTACTTC	CASSSTFRGPISYEQYF
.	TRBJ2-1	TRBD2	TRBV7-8	TGTGCCAGCAGCTTTTCCGGGACTAGCGCCGAGAATGAGCAGTTCTTC	CASSFSGTSAENEQFF
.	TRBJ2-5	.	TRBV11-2	TGTGCCACCCGGGGAAACCTCCAAGAGACCCAGTACTTC	CATRGNLQETQYF
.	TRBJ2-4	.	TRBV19	TGTGCCAGTAGTATTGTAACGGTAGCCAAAAACATTCAGTACTTC	CASSIVTVAKNIQYF
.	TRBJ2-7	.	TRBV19	TGTGCCAGTAGTACCACTGCGGTGGGAGTAACCTACGAGCAGTACTTC	CASSTTAVGVTYEQYF
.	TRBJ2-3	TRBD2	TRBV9	TGTGCCAGCAGCGTAGAGCGGGAGAGCACAGATACGCAGTATTTT	CASSVERESTDTQYF
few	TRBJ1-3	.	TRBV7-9	TGTGCCAGCAGCATGGACTGCCACTCTGGAAACACCATATATTTT	CASSMDCHSGNTIYF
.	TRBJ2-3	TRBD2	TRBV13	TGTGCCAGCAGCTCAGGACTAGGTTGGGCAGATACGCAGTATTTT	CASSSGLGWADTQYF
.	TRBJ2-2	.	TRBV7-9	TGTGCCAGCAGCTTAGCGGTTTCGGCAGGGGTCCACACCGGGGAGCTGTTTTTT	CASSLAVSAGVHTGELFF
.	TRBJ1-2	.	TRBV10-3	TGTGCCATCAGTGAGTCAGGACAGCACTATGGCTACACCTTC	CAISESGQHYGYTF
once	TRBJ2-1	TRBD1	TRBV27	TGTGCCAGCAGCACAACTCACCGGGACAGGGGGCGAAATGAGCAGTTCTTC	CASSTTHRDRGRNEQFF
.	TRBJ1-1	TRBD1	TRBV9	TGTGCCAGCAGCGTAGAGGGGACAGGGCTAGGGGAAGCTTTCTTT	CASSVEGTGLGEAFF
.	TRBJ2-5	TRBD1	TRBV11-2	TGTGCCAGCAGGAACACAGGGGTGGAGACCCAGTACTTC	CASRNTGVETQYF
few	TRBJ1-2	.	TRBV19	TGTGCCAGTATCGACGGAGCTAACTATGGCTACACCTTC	CASIDGANYGYTF
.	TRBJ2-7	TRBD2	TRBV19	TGTGCCAGTAGCTTCGTCGCTAGCGGGAGGCCGAAGCAGTACTTC	CASSFVASGRPKQYF
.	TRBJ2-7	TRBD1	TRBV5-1	TGCGCCAGCAGCCCCGACAGGGGTGGGTACGAGCAGTACTTC	CASSPDRGGYEQYF
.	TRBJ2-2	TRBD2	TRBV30	TGTGCCTGGAGTGGCGGGAGCCGCACCGGGGAGCTGTTTTTT	CAWSGGSRTGELFF
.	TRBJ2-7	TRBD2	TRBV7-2	TGTGCCAGCAGCTTAGGGATGACTAGCGGTTACGAGCAGTACTTC	CASSLGMTSGYEQYF
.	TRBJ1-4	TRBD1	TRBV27	TGTGCCAGCAAAAACTGGGGACAGGGGCGAAAACTGTTTTTT	CASKNWGQGRKLFF
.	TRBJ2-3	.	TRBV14	TGTGCCAGCAGCCCCTCCGGGAAAGATACGCAGTATTTT	CASSPSGKDTQYF
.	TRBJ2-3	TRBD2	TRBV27	TGTGCCAGCAGTCTGGGACTAGCGGAGAGCACAGATACGCAGTATTTT	CASSLGLAESTDTQYF
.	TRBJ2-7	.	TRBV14	TGTGCCAGCAGCCAAGAATTTTGGGGCGGCGAGCAGTACTTC	CASSQEFWGGEQYF